The present T cell receptor beta chain was sequenced within a study of blood T cell repertoires in COVID-19. About the study: Samples taken during acute and convalescent COVID-19 were collected in the United States, Italy and Spain. PBMCs, B-cell-depleted T cells, or T cells provided the cDNA or gDNA that made up the material.

Some clones are missing from TCRdb's copy, which holds only in-frame ones; the method was immunoSEQ multiplex PCR. In the table there are tens of thousands of clones, 86% of which are singletons. The J segment lost 5 bases and the V segment lost 5 bases, leaving 5 bases of the junction unmatched. The V gene's germline CDR1 is LNHDA and CDR2 SQIVND (reference sequence). The CDR3 is 13 amino acids. This clone was seen a single time. The rearrangement links TRBV19 to TRBJ1-1, with 7 positions matching TRBD1. The sequence came from a man in his sixties with acute or convalescent COVID-19. Sample: peripheral blood. The CDR3 nucleotides are TGTGCCAGTAGTTCCCAGGGGGTAACTGAAGCTTTCTTT. It codes for CASSSQGVTEAFF.